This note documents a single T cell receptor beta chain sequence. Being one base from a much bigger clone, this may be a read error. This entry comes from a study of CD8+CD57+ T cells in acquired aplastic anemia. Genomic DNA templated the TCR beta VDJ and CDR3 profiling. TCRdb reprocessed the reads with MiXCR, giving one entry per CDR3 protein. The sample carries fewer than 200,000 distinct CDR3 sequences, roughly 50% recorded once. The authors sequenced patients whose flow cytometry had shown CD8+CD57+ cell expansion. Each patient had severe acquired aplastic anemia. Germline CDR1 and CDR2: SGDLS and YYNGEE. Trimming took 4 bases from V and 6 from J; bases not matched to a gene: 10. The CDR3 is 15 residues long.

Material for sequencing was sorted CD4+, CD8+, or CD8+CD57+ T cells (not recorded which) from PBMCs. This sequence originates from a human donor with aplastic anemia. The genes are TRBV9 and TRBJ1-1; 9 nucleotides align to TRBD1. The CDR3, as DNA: TGTGCCAGCAGCCTGATTGCTACAGGGGGCTCTGAAGCTTTCTTT. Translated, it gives CASSLIATGGSEAFF. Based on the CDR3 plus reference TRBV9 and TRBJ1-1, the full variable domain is DSGVTQTPKHLITATGQRVTLRCSPRSGDLSVYWYQQSLDQGLQFLIQYYNGEERAKGNILERFSAQQFPDLHSELNLSSLELGDSALYFCASSLIATGGSEAFFGQGTRLTVV.